This is a list of T cell receptor beta chains from one sample in a study of T cell responses to AZD1222 COVID-19 vaccine. Only in-frame clones appear in the TCRdb table, and some are missing; sequencing was by immunoSEQ multiplex PCR. In the table there are roughly 120,000 clones, approximately 85% of which are singletons. The specimen was peripheral blood, collected on day 0 of AZD1222 vaccination. The source is an adult in good health. Each CDR3 is given with its conserved first and last residue. Each record gives: clone size, J gene, D gene, V gene, CDR3 DNA, CDR3 protein. The D gene is left open where the match is weak. Not every row has a clone size; where given, it reads once, few, many or a size class.

size: few
J: TRBJ1-1
D: TRBD1
V: TRBV2
DNA: TGTGCCAGCAGACTGGGGACAGGGGGCAGGCAGAACACTGAAGCTTTCTTT
CDR3: CASRLGTGGRQNTEAFF

size: .
J: TRBJ1-4
D: .
V: TRBV27
DNA: TGTGCCAGCAGTTCCTTCGACGGAACTAATGAAAAACTGTTTTTT
CDR3: CASSSFDGTNEKLFF

size: .
J: TRBJ1-1
D: TRBD1
V: TRBV18
DNA: TGTGCCAGCTCACCGGGACAGAGTAACACTGAAGCTTTCTTT
CDR3: CASSPGQSNTEAFF

size: .
J: TRBJ2-1
D: .
V: TRBV24-1
DNA: TGTGCCACCAGTGATGGGACACCCTACAATGAGCAGTTCTTC
CDR3: CATSDGTPYNEQFF

size: .
J: TRBJ2-7
D: .
V: TRBV4-3
DNA: TGCGCCAGCAGCCAAGTTGCAGCTACCTCCTACGAGCAGTACTTC
CDR3: CASSQVAATSYEQYF

size: .
J: TRBJ1-2
D: .
V: TRBV5-1
DNA: TGCGCCAGCAGCCCTAGCGGGCAGCCCTATGGCTACACCTTC
CDR3: CASSPSGQPYGYTF

size: .
J: TRBJ1-6
D: .
V: TRBV19
DNA: TGTGCCAGTAGTATCGCGACGGGATCCATGCCCAATTCACCCCTCCACTTT
CDR3: CASSIATGSMPNSPLHF

size: .
J: TRBJ1-3
D: .
V: TRBV14
DNA: TGTGCCAGCAGCCAAGATCAAGGGGTGTTTAGAAACACCATATATTTT
CDR3: CASSQDQGVFRNTIYF

size: once
J: TRBJ2-1
D: TRBD2
V: TRBV2
DNA: TGTGCCAGCAGTGACAGTGTGGGAGGGAGTCCGTTCTTC
CDR3: CASSDSVGGSPFF

size: .
J: TRBJ2-7
D: TRBD2
V: TRBV28
DNA: TGTGCCAGCTCCTCGGTGGGGGGGACCTCCTACGAGCAGTACTTC
CDR3: CASSSVGGTSYEQYF